Included here is one T cell receptor (beta chain) sequence, with context. What it recognizes is unknown. This may arise from a read error, as a much more abundant clone is one base away. The CDR3 is 15 amino acids. The V segment lost 4 bases and the J segment 5 bases; nucleotides outside the gene matches: 9. Germline V gene lookup returns CDR1 LGHDT and CDR2 YNNKEL (reference sequence). Amplified TCR beta CDR3 regions came from RNA transcripts. The HTBI set primed first-round TCR CDR3 RT-PCR. TCRdb itself ran the multiplex PCR reads through MiXCR, one entry per CDR3 protein. The sample lists approximately 600,000 distinct CDR3 sequences, about a fifth occurring once. This sample is part of a study of T cells in Graves' hyperthyroidism and ophthalmopathy. Study observations and caveats: Median prediction lead before ophthalmopathy onset was 5.5 to 7 months with the model.

The receptor was derived from a man aged 25 to 45 with Graves' ophthalmopathy. This rearrangement joins TRBV3-1 to TRBJ2-3; 7 bases match TRBD2. Sequencing was performed on blood. CDR3 nucleotides: TGTGCCAGCAGCCCCCTCCGGGGGGTGAGAGATACGCAGTATTTT. Amino acids: CASSPLRGVRDTQYF.